The rows below give T cell receptor beta chains drawn from one sample of a study of shared clonotypes between healthy human individuals. The assay was immunoSEQ multiplex PCR, and TCRdb's table has in-frame clones only and misses some. This sample yields about 470,000 clones, of which 70% to 80% are seen a single time; over 10% belongs to the top ten. Sequenced sample: PBMCs. The receptors here all came from a woman in her thirties or forties in good health. Some clones in this sample may be carry-over from other donors' samples. CDR3s include the opening cysteine and the closing phenylalanine or tryptophan. A D gene is named only where the DNA matches it firmly. Expanded clones get a size class; other rows say once, few or many, or leave the size out.

D	V	J	size	DNA	CDR3
NA	TRBV5-1	TRBJ2-3	NA	TGCGCCAGCAGCTTGGCCTGGGATACGCAGTATTTT	CASSLAWDTQYF
TRBD2	TRBV4-3	TRBJ2-1	few	TGCGCCAGCAGCCAAGGCTCAGCGGGAGTTGGCAATGAGCAGTTCTTC	CASSQGSAGVGNEQFF
TRBD1	TRBV7-9	TRBJ1-4	NA	TGTGCCAGCAGCTTCAAGGGGACAGAGGGTGAAAAACTGTTTTTT	CASSFKGTEGEKLFF
NA	TRBV28	TRBJ2-7	NA	TGTGCCAGCAGTTTTCGGAAGCTAGCTGCCTACGAGCAGTACTTC	CASSFRKLAAYEQYF
TRBD2	TRBV19	TRBJ2-7	few	TGTGCCAGCAGACTTGGGACTAGCGGAACCTACGAGCAGTACTTC	CASRLGTSGTYEQYF
NA	TRBV28	TRBJ2-7	NA	TGTGCCAGCAGCTCACCCGGGGGCTCCTACGAGCAGTACTTC	CASSSPGGSYEQYF
NA	TRBV6-6	TRBJ2-7	few	TGTGCCAGCAGTTATGGGGGGAGTCGCTACGAGCAGTACTTC	CASSYGGSRYEQYF
NA	TRBV5-1	TRBJ2-7	many	TGCGCCAGCAGCGAAGACACCCACTACGAGCAGTACTTC	CASSEDTHYEQYF
NA	TRBV6-5	TRBJ1-5	NA	TGTGCCAGCAGCCAAGGCGGGTCTGGGCAGCCCCAGCATTTT	CASSQGGSGQPQHF
TRBD2	TRBV29-1	TRBJ2-1	once	TGCAGCGTCGCCCGTTCGACTAGCGGGAGGAGGGATGAGCAGTTCTTC	CSVARSTSGRRDEQFF
TRBD1	TRBV10-3	TRBJ2-5	NA	TGTGCCATCAGTGGGGACAGGACCGAGACCCAGTACTTC	CAISGDRTETQYF
TRBD2	TRBV5-4	TRBJ2-1	NA	TGTGCCAGCAGCGCCGGACTAGCGGAGTACAATGAGCAGTTCTTC	CASSAGLAEYNEQFF
NA	TRBV30	TRBJ2-3	NA	TGTGCCCGTGGGGGGACCTTGTCTAGCACAGATACGCAGTATTTT	CARGGTLSSTDTQYF
TRBD2	TRBV7-8	TRBJ2-2	NA	TGTGCCTCCAAAGGGCGGGAGGGCCAGGGCACCGGGGAGCTGTTTTTT	CASKGREGQGTGELFF
NA	TRBV20-1	TRBJ2-7	NA	TGCAGTGCTACCAGGGTCTACGAGCAGTACTTC	CSATRVYEQYF
NA	TRBV18	TRBJ2-1	once	TGTGCCAGCTCACCTCTTGAGGACAATGAGCAGTTCTTC	CASSPLEDNEQFF
NA	TRBV4-2	TRBJ2-7	once	TGTGCCAGCAGCCAAGAGCTTTCTGGCCAGGGTACCTACGAGCAGTACTTC	CASSQELSGQGTYEQYF